Presented here are 11 T cell receptor beta chains from one specimen sequenced in a study of PD-1 blockade in classical Hodgkin lymphoma. TCRdb keeps only in-frame clones here, not all; method: immunoSEQ multiplex PCR. The sample lists about 76,000 clones, approximately 91% occurring once. Every patient was affected by relapse after autologous stem cell transplantation, while exposure to brentuximab vedotin was not uniform. The material sequenced was peripheral blood mononuclear cells (PBMCs), taken at baseline. The receptor set was obtained from a human donor with classical Hodgkin lymphoma.

This sequence joins TRBV7-9 and TRBJ1-5; D is unclear. The V gene's germline CDR1 is SEHNR and CDR2 FQNEAQ (reference sequence). V shed 3 bases and J shed 4 bases, with 7 bases lying between them. This CDR3 is built from 13 residues. The CDR3 DNA reads TGTGCCAGCAGCTTGAGCCCGAATCAGCCCCAGCATTTT. This sequence encodes CASSLSPNQPQHF.

The chain recombines TRBV4-3 with TRBJ2-1; 11 bases map to TRBD2. The germline V gene has CDR1 LGHNA and CDR2 YSLEER. V shed 1 base, J shed 7 bases, and the junction held 6 bases outside the gene matches. The length of the CDR3 is 16 residues. This CDR3 is CASSQVLAGVGNEQFF. The CDR3, as DNA: TGCGCCAGCAGCCAAGTACTAGCGGGAGTTGGAAATGAGCAGTTCTTC.

CDR3 region: CASSEGTPGQPQHF. Written as DNA, the CDR3 is TGTGCCAGCAGTGAAGGGACGCCTGGTCAGCCCCAGCATTTT. The chain is built from TRBV6-1 and TRBJ1-5, with D unresolved. Per the germline V gene, CDR1 is MNHNS and CDR2 is SASEGT. This CDR3 is built from 14 residues. Trimming removed 1 base at V and 6 bases at J, with 10 bases between.

This rearrangement joins TRBV5-6 to TRBJ2-1; D remains unclear. V was shortened by 0 bases and J by 4 bases, with 11 bases between the two germline ends. The CDR3 loop spans 15 amino acids. CDR1 is SGHDT and CDR2 is YYEEEE in the germline V gene. The CDR3 sequence is CASSLDQTLYNEQFF. The CDR3 coding sequence is TGTGCCAGCAGCTTGGATCAAACCCTTTACAATGAGCAGTTCTTC.

The rearrangement uses TRBV28 and TRBJ2-1; 12 bases agree with TRBD1. Germline V gives CDR1 MDHEN, CDR2 SYDVKM. The trim removed 2 bases at V and 8 bases at J, leaving 7 bases unmatched. The CDR3 totals 16 residues. The CDR3 region has the DNA TGTGCCAGCAGTTTAAGGGACAGGGGGCCTCTCGATGAGCAGTTCTTC. Translated, it gives CASSLRDRGPLDEQFF.

The chain links TRBV5-6 to TRBJ1-1, with TRBD1 identical over 7 bases. The germline CDR1 and CDR2 sequences are SGHDT and YYEEEE. Trimming took 4 bases from V and 5 from J; bases not matched to a gene: 14. The CDR3 extends over 16 amino acids. CDR3 bases: TGTGCCAGCAGCATCTATACAGGAGGGGGCTGGACTGAAGCTTTCTTT. Translation gives CASSIYTGGGWTEAFF.

This clone was counted once. This rearrangement joins TRBV5-1 to TRBJ2-3; 7 bases fit TRBD2. Trimming cost V 0 bases and J 8 bases; bases outside gene matches: 9. CDR3 length equals 15 residues. Germline CDR1 is SGHRS and CDR2 is YFSETQ. CDR3 DNA sequence: TGCGCCAGCAGCTTGGAGGGCGGGAGTCTAGGTACGCAGTATTTT. This codes for CASSLEGGSLGTQYF.

V is TRBV19 and J is TRBJ2-3, with D perhaps TRBD2 (6 bases). In germline, CDR1 is LNHDA, CDR2 SQIVND (reference sequence). V was pared by 7 bases and J by 3 bases, with 11 bases between. CDR3 length equals 13 residues. The CDR3 reads CASNSGGTDTQYF. The CDR3 DNA reads as TGTGCCAGTAATAGTGGGGGGACAGATACGCAGTATTTT.

The gene calls are TRBV2 and TRBJ1-4; TRBD1 might be the D (6 bases). V lost 4 bases, J lost 11 bases, and 29 bases lay in between. CDR1 SNHLY and CDR2 FYNNEI come from the germline V gene. The CDR3 length is 18 residues. The CDR3 region has the DNA TGTGCCAGCAGTGTTCTCGGCAATAGACAGGAGTCAATGAGGAAACTGTTTTTT. It is translated as CASSVLGNRQESMRKLFF.

V and J are TRBV5-4 and TRBJ2-7; D is perhaps TRBD2 (5 bases). There are 13 residues in the CDR3. Trimming stripped 2 bases from V and 3 bases from J, with 9 bases between. The germline V gene encodes CDR1 SGHNT and CDR2 YYREEE (reference sequence). Written as DNA, the CDR3 is TGTGCCAGCAGCTTAGACTACTACTACGAGCAGTACTTC. Protein sequence: CASSLDYYYEQYF. Based on the CDR3 plus reference TRBV5-4 and TRBJ2-7, the full variable domain is ETGVTQSPTHLIKTRGQQVTLRCSSQSGHNTVSWYQQALGQGPQFIFQYYREEENGRGNFPPRFSGLQFPNYSSELNVNALELDDSALYLCASSLDYYYEQYFGPGTRLTVT.

This chain connects TRBV25-1 to TRBJ2-1; D not resolved. Trimming shortened V by 6 bases and J by 3 bases, and 12 bases separated the two germline ends. CDR3 size: 14 residues. Germline V CDR1 and CDR2: MGHDK, SYGVNS. This CDR3 reads CASRDARNYNEQFF. For the CDR3, the DNA is TGTGCCAGCAGGGATGCCCGAAACTACAATGAGCAGTTCTTC.